The T cell receptor (beta chain) under discussion was sequenced for a study of T cells after yellow fever vaccination. Findings and limits, study-wide: Most primary-vaccination clones recurred post-booster (just under 98% CD4, around 88% CD8). Secondary responses were weaker yet peaked faster, day 5 versus 15. Abundant bulk-derived clonotypes could contaminate FACS-sorted repertoires.

A note on this clonotype: Its matching antigen is unknown.

Germline-derived CDR1 and CDR2 are MNHEY and SVGEGT. Germline trimming cut 7 bases from V and 4 bases from J; bases unmatched to any gene: 8. This CDR3 spans 14 amino acids. They built TCR cDNA with 5'RACE template switching, a step that put in a universal primer site and UMIs. From the 5' RACE reads, TCRdb called clonotypes with MiXCR, one entry per CDR3 protein. The sample includes approximately 550,000 distinct CDR3 sequences, under 25% seen only once; the top ten take 14%. This chain uses TRBV6-2 or TRBV6-3 with TRBJ2-5; 8 positions agree with TRBD2. This TCR was recovered from a man aged 30 to 45 who received the YFV17D yellow fever vaccine. The specimen comprised PBMCs, sampled 15 days after the yellow fever booster vaccination. The CDR3 DNA reads as TGTGCCAGCATCCTAGCGGGCGGAGGAGAGACCCAGTACTTC. Protein product: CASILAGGGETQYF.